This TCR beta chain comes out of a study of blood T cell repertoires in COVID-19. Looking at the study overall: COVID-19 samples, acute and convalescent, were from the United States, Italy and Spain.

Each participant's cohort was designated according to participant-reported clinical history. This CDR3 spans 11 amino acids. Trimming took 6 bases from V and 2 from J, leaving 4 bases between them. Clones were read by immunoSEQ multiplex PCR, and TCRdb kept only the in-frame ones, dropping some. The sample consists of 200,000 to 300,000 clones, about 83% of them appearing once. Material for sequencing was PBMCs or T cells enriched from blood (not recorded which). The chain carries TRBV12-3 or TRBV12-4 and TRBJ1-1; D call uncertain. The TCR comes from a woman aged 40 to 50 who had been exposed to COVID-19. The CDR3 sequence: CASRTNTEAFF. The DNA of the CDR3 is TGTGCCAGCAGAACAAACACTGAAGCTTTCTTT.